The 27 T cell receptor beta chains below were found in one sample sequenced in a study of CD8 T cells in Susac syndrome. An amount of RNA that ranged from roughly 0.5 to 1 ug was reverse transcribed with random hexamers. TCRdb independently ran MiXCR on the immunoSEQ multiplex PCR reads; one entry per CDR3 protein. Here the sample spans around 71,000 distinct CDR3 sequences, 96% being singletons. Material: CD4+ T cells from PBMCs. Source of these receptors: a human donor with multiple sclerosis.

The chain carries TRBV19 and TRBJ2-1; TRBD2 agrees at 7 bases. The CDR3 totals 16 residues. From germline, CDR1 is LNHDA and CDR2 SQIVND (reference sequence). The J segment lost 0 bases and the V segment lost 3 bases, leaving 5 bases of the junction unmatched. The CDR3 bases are TGTGCCAGTAGTATTTGGGGGACTACCTCCTACAATGAGCAGTTCTTC. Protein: CASSIWGTTSYNEQFF.

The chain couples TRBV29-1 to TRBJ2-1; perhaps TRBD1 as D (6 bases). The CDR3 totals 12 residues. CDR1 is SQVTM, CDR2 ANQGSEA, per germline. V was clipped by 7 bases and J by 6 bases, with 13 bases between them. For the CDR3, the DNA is TGCAGCGGTCGGACAGACAGCAATGAGCAGTTCTTC. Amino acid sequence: CSGRTDSNEQFF.

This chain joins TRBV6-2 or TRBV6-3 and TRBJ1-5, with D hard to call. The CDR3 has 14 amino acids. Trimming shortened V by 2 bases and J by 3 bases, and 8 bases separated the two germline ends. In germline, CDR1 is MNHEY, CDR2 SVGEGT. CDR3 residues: CASSYVDFNQPQHF. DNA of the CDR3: TGTGCCAGCAGTTACGTGGACTTCAATCAGCCCCAGCATTTT.

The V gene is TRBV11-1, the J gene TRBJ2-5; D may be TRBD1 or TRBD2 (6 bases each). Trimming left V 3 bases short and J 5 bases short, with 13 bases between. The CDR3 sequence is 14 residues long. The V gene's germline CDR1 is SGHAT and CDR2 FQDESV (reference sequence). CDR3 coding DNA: TGTGCCAGCAGCTTCTGGGGGGCCGGGGAGACCCAGTACTTC. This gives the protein CASSFWGAGETQYF.

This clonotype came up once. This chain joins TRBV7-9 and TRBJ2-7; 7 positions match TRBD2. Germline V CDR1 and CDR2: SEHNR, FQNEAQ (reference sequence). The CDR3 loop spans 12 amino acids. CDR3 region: CAISLAADEQYF. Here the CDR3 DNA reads TGTGCGATCTCCCTAGCGGCCGACGAGCAGTACTTC.

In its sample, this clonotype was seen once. CDR3 coding DNA: TGTGCCAGCAGTACTAGCAGGATTGGGGGGACCCAGTACTTC. The encoded protein is CASSTSRIGGTQYF. The chain has TRBV12-3 or TRBV12-4 and TRBJ2-5, with D perhaps matching TRBD2 (6 bases). The CDR3 spans 14 residues. V was cut by 5 bases and J by 7 bases, with 17 bases left in between.

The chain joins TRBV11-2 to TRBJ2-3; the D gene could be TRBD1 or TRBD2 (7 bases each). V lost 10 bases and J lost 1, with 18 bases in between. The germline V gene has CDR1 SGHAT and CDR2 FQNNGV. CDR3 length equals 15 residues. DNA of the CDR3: TGTGCCACTCCCGGGGGAGGGGGCGGCACAGATACGCAGTATTTT. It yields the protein CATPGGGGGTDTQYF.

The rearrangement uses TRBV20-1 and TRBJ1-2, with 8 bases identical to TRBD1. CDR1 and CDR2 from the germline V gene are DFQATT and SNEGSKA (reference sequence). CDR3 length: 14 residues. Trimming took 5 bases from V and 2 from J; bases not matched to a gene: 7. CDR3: CSAPRTGRNYGYTF. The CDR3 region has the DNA TGCAGTGCTCCCCGGACAGGGAGGAACTATGGCTACACCTTC.

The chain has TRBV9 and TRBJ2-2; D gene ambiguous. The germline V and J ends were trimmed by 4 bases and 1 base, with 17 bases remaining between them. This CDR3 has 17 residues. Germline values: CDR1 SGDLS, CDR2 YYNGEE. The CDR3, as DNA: TGTGCCAGCAGCTACTCATCCGGTAAAGGGAACACCGGGGAGCTGTTTTTT. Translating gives CASSYSSGKGNTGELFF.

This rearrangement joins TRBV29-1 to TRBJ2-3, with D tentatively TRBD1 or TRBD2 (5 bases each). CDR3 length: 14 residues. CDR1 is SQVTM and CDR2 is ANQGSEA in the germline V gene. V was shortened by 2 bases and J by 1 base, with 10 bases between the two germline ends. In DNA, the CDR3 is TGCAGCGTTGAATGGGGGACGGGCACAGATACGCAGTATTTT. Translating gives CSVEWGTGTDTQYF.

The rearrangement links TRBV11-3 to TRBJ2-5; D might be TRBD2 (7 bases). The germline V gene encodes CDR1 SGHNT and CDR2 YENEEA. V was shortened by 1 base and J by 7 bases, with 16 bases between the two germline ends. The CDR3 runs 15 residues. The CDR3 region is CASSLASSRGGTQYF. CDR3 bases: TGTGCCAGCAGCTTAGCCTCGTCGAGGGGGGGGACCCAGTACTTC. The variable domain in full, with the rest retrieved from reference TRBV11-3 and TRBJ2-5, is EAGVVQSPRYKIIEKKQPVAFWCNPISGHNTLYWYLQNLGQGPELLIRYENEEAVDDSQLPKDRFSAERLKGVDSTLKIQPAELGDSAVYLCASSLASSRGGTQYFGPGTRLLVL.

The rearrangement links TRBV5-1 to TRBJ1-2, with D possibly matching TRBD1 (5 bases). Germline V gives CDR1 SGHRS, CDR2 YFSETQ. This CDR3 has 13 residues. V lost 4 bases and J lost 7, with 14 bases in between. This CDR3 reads CASSEDGTGGYTF. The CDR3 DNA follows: TGCGCCAGCAGCGAGGACGGGACGGGTGGCTACACCTTC.

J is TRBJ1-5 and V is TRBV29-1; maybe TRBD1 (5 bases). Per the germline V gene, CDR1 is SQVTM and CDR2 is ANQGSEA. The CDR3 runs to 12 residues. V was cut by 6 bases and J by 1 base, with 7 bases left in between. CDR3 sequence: CSVGDSNQPQHF. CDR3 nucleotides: TGCAGCGTGGGGGACAGCAATCAGCCCCAGCATTTT.

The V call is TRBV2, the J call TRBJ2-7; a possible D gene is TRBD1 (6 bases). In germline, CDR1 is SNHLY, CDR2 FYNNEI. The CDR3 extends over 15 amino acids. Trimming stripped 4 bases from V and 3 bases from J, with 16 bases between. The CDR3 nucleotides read TGTGCCAGCAGTGTTGAACAGGGTGGGTTCTACGAGCAGTACTTC. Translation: CASSVEQGGFYEQYF.

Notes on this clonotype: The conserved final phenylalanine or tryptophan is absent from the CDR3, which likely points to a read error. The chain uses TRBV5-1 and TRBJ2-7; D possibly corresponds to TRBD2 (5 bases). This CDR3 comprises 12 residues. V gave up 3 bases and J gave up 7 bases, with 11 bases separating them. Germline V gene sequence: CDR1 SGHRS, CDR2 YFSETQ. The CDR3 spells CASSSEVGEQYL. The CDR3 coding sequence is TGCGCCAGCAGCTCGGAGGTGGGGGAGCAGTACCTC.

The CDR3 DNA reads TGTGCCTGGAGTCAAGGGACAGGGGTCGGCTACACCTTC. Translation gives CAWSQGTGVGYTF. The V gene is TRBV30, the J gene TRBJ1-2; 10 nucleotides match TRBD1. The CDR3 is 13 residues long. The germline gives CDR1 GTSNPN, CDR2 SVGIG (reference sequence). The V gene end was trimmed by 2 bases and the J gene end by 8 bases; junction bases not matched to a gene: 5.

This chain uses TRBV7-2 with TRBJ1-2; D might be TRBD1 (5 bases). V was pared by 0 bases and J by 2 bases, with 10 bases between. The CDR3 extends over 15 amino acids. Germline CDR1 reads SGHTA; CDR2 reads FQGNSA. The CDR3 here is CASSLAARGNYGYTF. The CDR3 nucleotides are TGTGCCAGCAGCTTAGCGGCCCGGGGGAACTATGGCTACACCTTC.

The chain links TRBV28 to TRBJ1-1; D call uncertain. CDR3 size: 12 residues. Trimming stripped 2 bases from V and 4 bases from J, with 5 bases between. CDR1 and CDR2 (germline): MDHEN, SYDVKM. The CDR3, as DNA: TGTGCCAGCAGTTTAGAGGTCACTGAAGCTTTCTTT. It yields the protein CASSLEVTEAFF.

The CDR3 protein is CASSLGGTGVQPQHF. Here the CDR3 DNA reads TGTGCCAGCAGTTTAGGCGGGACAGGGGTTCAGCCCCAGCATTTT. This chain connects TRBV12-3 or TRBV12-4 to TRBJ1-5; TRBD1 agrees at 10 bases. This CDR3 spans 15 amino acids. The ends lost 1 base at V and 6 bases at J; junction bases unmatched: 3.

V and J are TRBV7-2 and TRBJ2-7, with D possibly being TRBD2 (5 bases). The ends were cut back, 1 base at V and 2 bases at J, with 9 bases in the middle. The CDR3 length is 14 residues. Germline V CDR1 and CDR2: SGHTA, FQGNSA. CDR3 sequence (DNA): TGTGCCAGCAGCTTAGTTCCGGAGGCCTACGAGCAGTACTTC. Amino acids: CASSLVPEAYEQYF.

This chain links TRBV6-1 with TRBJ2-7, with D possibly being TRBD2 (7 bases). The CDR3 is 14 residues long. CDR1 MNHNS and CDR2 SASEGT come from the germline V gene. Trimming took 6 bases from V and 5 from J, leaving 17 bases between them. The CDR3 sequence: CASSPLGGADEQYF. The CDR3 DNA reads TGTGCCAGCAGCCCGCTTGGGGGGGCGGACGAGCAGTACTTC.

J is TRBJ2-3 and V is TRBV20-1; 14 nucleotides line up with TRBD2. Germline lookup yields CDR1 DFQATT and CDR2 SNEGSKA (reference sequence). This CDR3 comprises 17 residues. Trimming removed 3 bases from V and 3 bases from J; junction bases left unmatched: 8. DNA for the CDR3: TGCAGTGCTAGGGGACTAGCGGGGGCTCAGGAAACAGATACGCAGTATTTT. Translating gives CSARGLAGAQETDTQYF.

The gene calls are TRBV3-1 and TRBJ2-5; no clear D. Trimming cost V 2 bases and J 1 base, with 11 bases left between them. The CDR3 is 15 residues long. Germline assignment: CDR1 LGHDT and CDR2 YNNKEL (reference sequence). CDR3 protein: CASSQKGGSQETQYF. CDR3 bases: TGTGCCAGCAGCCAAAAGGGTGGCAGCCAAGAGACCCAGTACTTC.

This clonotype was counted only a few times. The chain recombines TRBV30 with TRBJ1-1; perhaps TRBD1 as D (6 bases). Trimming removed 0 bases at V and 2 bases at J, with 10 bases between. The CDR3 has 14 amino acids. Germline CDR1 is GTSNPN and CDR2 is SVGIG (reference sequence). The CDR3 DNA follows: TGTGCCTGGAGTGTAAGACAGGCTAACACTGAAGCTTTCTTT. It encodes CAWSVRQANTEAFF.

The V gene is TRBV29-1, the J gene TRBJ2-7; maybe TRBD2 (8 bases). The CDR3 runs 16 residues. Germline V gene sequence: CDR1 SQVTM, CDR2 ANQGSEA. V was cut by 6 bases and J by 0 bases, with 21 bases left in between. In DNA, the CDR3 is TGCAGCGTACCTGTCCGGGAGGGGGCGAGCTCCTACGAGCAGTACTTC. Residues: CSVPVREGASSYEQYF.

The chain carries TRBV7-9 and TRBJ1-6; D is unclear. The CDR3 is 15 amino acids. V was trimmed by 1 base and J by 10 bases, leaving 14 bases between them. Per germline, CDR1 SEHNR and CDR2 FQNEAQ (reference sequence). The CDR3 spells CASSLDNSADSPLHF. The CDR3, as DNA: TGTGCCAGCAGCTTAGACAACTCCGCGGACTCACCCCTCCACTTT. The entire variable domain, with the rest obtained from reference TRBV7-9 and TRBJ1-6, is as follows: DTGVSQNPRHKITKRGQNVTFRCDPISEHNRLYWYRQTLGQGPEFLTYFQNEAQLEKSRLLSDRFSAERPKGSFSTLEIQRTEQGDSAMYLCASSLDNSADSPLHFGNGTRLTVT.

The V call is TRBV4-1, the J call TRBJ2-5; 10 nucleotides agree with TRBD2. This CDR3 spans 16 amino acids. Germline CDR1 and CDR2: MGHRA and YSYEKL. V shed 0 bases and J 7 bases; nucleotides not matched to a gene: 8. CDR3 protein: CASSQEARLAGATQYF. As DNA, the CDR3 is TGCGCCAGCAGCCAAGAGGCTAGGCTAGCGGGGGCGACCCAGTACTTC.